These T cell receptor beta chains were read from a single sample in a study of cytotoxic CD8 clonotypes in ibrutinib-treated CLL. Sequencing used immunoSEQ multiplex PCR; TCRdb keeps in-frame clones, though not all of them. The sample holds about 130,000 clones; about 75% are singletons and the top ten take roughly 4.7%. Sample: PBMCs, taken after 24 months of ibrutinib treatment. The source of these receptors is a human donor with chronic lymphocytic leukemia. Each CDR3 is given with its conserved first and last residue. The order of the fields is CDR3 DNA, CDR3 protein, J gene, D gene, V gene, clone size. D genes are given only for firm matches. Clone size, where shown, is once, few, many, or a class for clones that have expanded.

TGTGCCAGCAGTTTAGTCAGGGGGGATCAGCCCCAGCATTTT	CASSLVRGDQPQHF	TRBJ1-5	TRBD1	TRBV28	NA
TGTGCCAGTACCCCCCGGGACGGATGGAACTATGGCTACACCTTC	CASTPRDGWNYGYTF	TRBJ1-2	NA	TRBV19	once
TGTGCCAGCTCACCTACAGGGGTCTCCTACAATGAGCAGTTCTTC	CASSPTGVSYNEQFF	TRBJ2-1	TRBD1	TRBV18	NA
TGTGCCAGTAGCCCCTCCAAGACCCACAATCAGCCCCAGCATTTT	CASSPSKTHNQPQHF	TRBJ1-5	NA	TRBV19	NA
TGTGCCAGCTCGGACAGGGTGGGTGGCTACACCTTC	CASSDRVGGYTF	TRBJ1-2	TRBD1	TRBV7-9	NA
TGTGCCAGCAGCCAAGTATTTGGGGCTCCGGGGGATGAGCAGTTCTTC	CASSQVFGAPGDEQFF	TRBJ2-1	NA	TRBV14	few
TGTGCCAGCAGTTACGAGGACAGCAACACCGGGGAGCTGTTTTTT	CASSYEDSNTGELFF	TRBJ2-2	NA	TRBV6-5	NA
TGTGCCAGCAGCCCGGACAGGCCCACCCACGAGCAGTACTTC	CASSPDRPTHEQYF	TRBJ2-7	TRBD1	TRBV9	NA
TGTGCCAGCAGCCAAGGTGGGACCCACCCTCCCACCGGGGAGCTGTTTTTT	CASSQGGTHPPTGELFF	TRBJ2-2	NA	TRBV4-2	many
TGTGCCAGTAGTTGGGTAGGGAGGGGTTCGGAAGCTTTCTTT	CASSWVGRGSEAFF	TRBJ1-1	NA	TRBV19	NA
TGTGCCAGCAGTCTTACGACCGACACTGAAGCTTTCTTT	CASSLTTDTEAFF	TRBJ1-1	NA	TRBV28	NA
TGTGCCAGCAGCCTAGACAACAATGAGCAGTTCTTC	CASSLDNNEQFF	TRBJ2-1	NA	TRBV7-3	NA
TGTGCCAGCAGGAGGACAGGGGGCAATCAGCCCCAGCATTTT	CASRRTGGNQPQHF	TRBJ1-5	TRBD1	TRBV11-1	NA